This T cell receptor beta chain was identified in a study of blood T cell repertoires in COVID-19. This CDR3 has 13 amino acids. Trimming left V 10 bases short and J 2 bases short, with 11 bases between. Per germline, CDR1 LNHDA and CDR2 SQIVND (reference sequence). Original processing notes: Estimates of nucleated cell counts were drawn from the amplification of reference gene primers. Profiled with immunoSEQ multiplex PCR; TCRdb holds only in-frame clones, not every one. V and J calls and clone size are as listed in that table; D and trimming were resolved from the DNA. The table lists more than 300,000 clones, over 75% of them singletons.

Input material: PBMCs or T cells enriched from blood (not recorded which). The rearrangement joins TRBV19 to TRBJ2-2; the D is unclear. This clonotype was sampled from a man aged 40-49 years in a cohort exposed to, infected with or recovered from COVID-19 (not recorded which). CDR3 DNA: TGTGCCACTGGAGACCAAAACACCGGGGAGCTGTTTTTT. It is translated as CATGDQNTGELFF.